What follows describes a single T cell receptor beta chain. Its antigen is not known. The data were obtained in a study of identical twins. Findings and limits, study-wide: Out-of-frame sharing of TCR alpha in monozygotic twins was underestimated by models. When twins shared out-of-frame alpha sequences, those sequences had excess low generation probability. Excess sharing between twins was weaker in beta out-of-frame sequences.

TCRdb analysed the 5' RACE reads with MiXCR anew, one entry per CDR3 protein. The table has approximately 1.8 million distinct CDR3 sequences, 25% to 35% seen once. V gave up 3 bases and J gave up 1 base; unmatched junction bases: 7. In germline, CDR1 is MDHEN, CDR2 SYDVKM. The length of the CDR3 is 16 residues. This chain links TRBV28 with TRBJ1-1; 8 bases agree with TRBD1. The source is a newborn girl in good health. Source material: cord blood. The CDR3 sequence is CASSFRLGTGNTEAFF. CDR3 in DNA: TGTGCCAGCAGTTTTAGGTTAGGGACAGGGAACACTGAAGCTTTCTTT.